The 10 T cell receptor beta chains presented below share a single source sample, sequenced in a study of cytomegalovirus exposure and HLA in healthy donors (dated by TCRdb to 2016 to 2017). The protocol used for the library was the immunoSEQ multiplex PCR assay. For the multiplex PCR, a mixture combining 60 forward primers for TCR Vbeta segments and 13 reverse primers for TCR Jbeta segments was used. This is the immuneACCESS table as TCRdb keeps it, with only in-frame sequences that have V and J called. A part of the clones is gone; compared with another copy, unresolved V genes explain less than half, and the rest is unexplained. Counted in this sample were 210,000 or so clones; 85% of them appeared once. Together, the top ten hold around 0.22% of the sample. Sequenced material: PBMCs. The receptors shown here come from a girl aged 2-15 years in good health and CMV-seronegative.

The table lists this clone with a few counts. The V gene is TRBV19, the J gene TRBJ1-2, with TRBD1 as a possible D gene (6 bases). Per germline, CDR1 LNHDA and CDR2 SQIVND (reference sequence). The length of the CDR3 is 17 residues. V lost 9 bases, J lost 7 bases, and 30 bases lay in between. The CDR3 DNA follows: TGTGCCAGCACCGCCGTAGGACAGCTTCCTAAGTTGTCTGGCTACACCTTC. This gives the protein CASTAVGQLPKLSGYTF. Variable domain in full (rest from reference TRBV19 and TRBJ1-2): DGGITQSPKYLFRKEGQNVTLSCEQNLNHDAMYWYRQDPGQGLRLIYYSQIVNDFQKGDIAEGYSVSREKKESFPLTVTSAQKNPTAFYLCASTAVGQLPKLSGYTFGSGTRLTVV.

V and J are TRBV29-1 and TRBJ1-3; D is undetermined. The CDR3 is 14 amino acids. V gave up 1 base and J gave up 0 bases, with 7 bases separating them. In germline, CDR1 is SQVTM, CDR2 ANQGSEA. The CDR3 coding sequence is TGCAGCGTTGAAGTTGGAGTCTCTGGAAACACCATATATTTT. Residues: CSVEVGVSGNTIYF.

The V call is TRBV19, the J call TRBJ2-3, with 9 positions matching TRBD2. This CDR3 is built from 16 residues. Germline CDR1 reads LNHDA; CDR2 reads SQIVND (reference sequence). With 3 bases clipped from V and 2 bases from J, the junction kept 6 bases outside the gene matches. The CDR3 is CASSMTSGAPTDTQYF. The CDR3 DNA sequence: TGTGCCAGTAGTATGACTAGCGGAGCCCCCACAGATACGCAGTATTTT.

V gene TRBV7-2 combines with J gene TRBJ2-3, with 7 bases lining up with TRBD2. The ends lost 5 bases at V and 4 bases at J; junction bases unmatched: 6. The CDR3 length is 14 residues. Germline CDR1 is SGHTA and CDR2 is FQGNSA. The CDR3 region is CASSLGLVADTQYF. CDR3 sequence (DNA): TGTGCCAGCAGCCTTGGACTAGTGGCAGATACGCAGTATTTT.

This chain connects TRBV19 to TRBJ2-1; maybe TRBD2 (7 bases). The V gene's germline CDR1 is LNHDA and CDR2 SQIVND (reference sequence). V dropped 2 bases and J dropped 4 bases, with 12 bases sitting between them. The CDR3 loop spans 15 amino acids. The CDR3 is CASSIRGAFYNEQFF. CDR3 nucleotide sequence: TGTGCCAGTAGTATACGGGGGGCCTTTTACAATGAGCAGTTCTTC.

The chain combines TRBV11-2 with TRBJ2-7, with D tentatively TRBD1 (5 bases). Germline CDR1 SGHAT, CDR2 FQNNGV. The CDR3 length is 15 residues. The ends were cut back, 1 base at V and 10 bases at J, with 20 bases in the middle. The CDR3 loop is CASSLGPWKGRFQYF. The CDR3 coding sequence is TGTGCCAGCAGCTTAGGGCCGTGGAAGGGGCGCTTCCAGTACTTC.

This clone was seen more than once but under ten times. This CDR3 reads CASSHTGVNTEAFF. The CDR3, as DNA: TGTGCCAGCAGCCACACAGGGGTGAACACTGAAGCTTTCTTT. The rearrangement links TRBV5-6 to TRBJ1-1, with TRBD1 matching over 7 bases. The CDR3 spans 14 residues. Trimming at V came to 4 bases and at J to 0 bases, leaving 3 bases not matched to a gene. Per the germline V gene, CDR1 is SGHDT and CDR2 is YYEEEE. Variable domain in full (rest from reference TRBV5-6 and TRBJ1-1): DAGVTQSPTHLIKTRGQQVTLRCSPKSGHDTVSWYQQALGQGPQFIFQYYEEEERQRGNFPDRFSGHQFPNYSSELNVNALLLGDSALYLCASSHTGVNTEAFFGQGTRLTVV.

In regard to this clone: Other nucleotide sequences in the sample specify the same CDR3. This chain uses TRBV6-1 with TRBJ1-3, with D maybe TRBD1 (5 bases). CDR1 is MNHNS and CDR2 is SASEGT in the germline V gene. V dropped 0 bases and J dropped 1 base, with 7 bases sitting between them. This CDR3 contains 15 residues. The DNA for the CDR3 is TGTGCCAGCAGTGAAGCGCAGGGATCTGGAAACACCATATATTTT. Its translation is CASSEAQGSGNTIYF.

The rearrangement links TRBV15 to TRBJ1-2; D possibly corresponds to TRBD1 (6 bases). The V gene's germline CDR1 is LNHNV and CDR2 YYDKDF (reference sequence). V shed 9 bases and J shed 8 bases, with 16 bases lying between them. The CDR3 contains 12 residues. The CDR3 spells CATTLDRSGYTF. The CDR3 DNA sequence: TGTGCCACAACTCTAGACAGGTCCGGCTACACCTTC.

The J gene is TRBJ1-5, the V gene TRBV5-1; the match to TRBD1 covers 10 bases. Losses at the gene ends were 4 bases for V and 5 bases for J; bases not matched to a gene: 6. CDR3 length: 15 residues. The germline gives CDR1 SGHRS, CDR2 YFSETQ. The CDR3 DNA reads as TGCGCCAGCAGCGCCTCCGGGACAGGGGATCAGCCCCAGCATTTT. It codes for CASSASGTGDQPQHF.